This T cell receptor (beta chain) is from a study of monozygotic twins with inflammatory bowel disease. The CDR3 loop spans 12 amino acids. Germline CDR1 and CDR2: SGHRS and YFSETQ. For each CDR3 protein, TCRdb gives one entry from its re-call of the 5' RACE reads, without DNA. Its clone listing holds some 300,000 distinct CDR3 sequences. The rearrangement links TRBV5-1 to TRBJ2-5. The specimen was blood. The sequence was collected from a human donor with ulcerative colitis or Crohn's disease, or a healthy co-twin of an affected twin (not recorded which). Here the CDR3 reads CASSPEALPQYF.